Reported below is one T cell receptor (beta chain). Its antigen remains undetermined. No base quality information exists; no much larger clone differs at one position. This record belongs to a study of shared clonotypes between healthy human individuals (dated by TCRdb to 2020 to 2022). As for the study more broadly: The cohort included three men and a couple of women between 18 and 49 years of age. For each donor, three plates each were used for CD4 naive and CD4 memory, two plates were used for CD8 naive, and one plate was used for CD8 memory. To increase sequencing depth and limit assay-specific biases, TCR repertoire library preparation and sequencing were carried out by different laboratories using diverse techniques. Per donor, leukapheresis produced somewhere between about 0.9 and 10 billion PBMCs. To estimate repertoire size and how much clonotype sharing occurs between individuals, the study deeply sequenced the blood TCR repertoires of five or six healthy adults. General findings and caveats noted by the study authors: When several donors were compared, the shared fraction of clonotypes was about 5.4% for naive CD4, about 4% for naive CD8, more than 2% for memory CD4, and around 0.4% for memory CD8. Rarefaction of sorted-subset datasets indicated incomplete sequencing despite the large sequencing depth. The small number of donors limited the genetic and exposure-history diversity represented. Higher generation probabilities were observed for clonotypes shared by all four sorted-subset donors than for non-shared clonotypes. Larger estimated clonotype richness was generally found for naive subsets than for memory subsets. Based on pairwise subsampling, the degree of clonotype sharing among donors was expected to be affected by sequencing depth. Only blood was sampled, and tissue TCR repertoires likely differ from those in blood.

Trimming at the junction amounts to 10 bases on V and 3 bases on J, and the germline ends lie 16 bases apart. From the cysteine up to the phenylalanine, the CDR3 has a length of 13 residues. The only DNA kept is the CDR3, 39 bases in frame from the first base. The germline V gene provides CDR1 MDHEN and CDR2 SYDVKM. TCR CDR3 regions were amplified from genomic DNA by multiplex PCR using the deep immunoSEQ assay. For each cell subset, the extracted genomic DNA was distributed evenly across all wells of several immunoSEQ 96-well plates, and each plate served as one replicate. For sorted subsets, approximately 210 ng of genomic DNA, equivalent to 25,000 to 35,000 T cell genomes, went into each replicate PCR. Purified libraries were quantified with a Qubit 3.0 fluorometer, sized on a Bioanalyzer 2100, and re-quantified with the KAPA Library Quantification kit. Every immunoSEQ 96-well plate was sequenced on a dedicated single-read 150-cycle Illumina NextSeq 550 flow cell. In the original analysis: Because the immunoSEQ output held only junctional sequences and lacked quality scores, the filtering could not match the filtering applied to full-length reads. To assign V/J genes and CDR3, sequences were annotated against IMGT germline references using PyIR, a Python wrapper for IgBLAST v1.9. Any read was removed if the V/J assignment was weak (E-value above 1e-6), the CDR3 was missing, or the read contained stop codons, out-of-frame junctions, or ambiguous translated residues. V3J clonotypes were defined as sequences sharing the same inferred V gene, J gene, and CDR3 amino acid sequence. Percentage overlap between repertoires was computed as shared unique clonotypes divided by the size of the smaller repertoire. Repertoire richness was assessed with RTK rarefaction, the Chao1 estimator, and Recon v2.1 estimates of unobserved clonotypes. Generation probabilities for all TCRbeta clonotypes obtained by the gDNA method from four donors were computed using OLGA. In its TCRdb copy, this immuneACCESS table keeps in-frame sequences only and misses some clones. Where compared with another copy, unresolved V genes explain less than half of these, and the others have no known cause. Clonal size and the V and J genes are those of that table, whereas D and trimming came from the DNA. This sample comprises over 2,000,000 clones, just under 95% of them detected only once. The ten largest clonotypes hold approximately 1.6% of the sample.

CD8 naive samples consisted of CD45RO-negative cells that were positively selected for CCR7, yielding a CD45RA+CCR7+ population without TemRA cells. Donors were healthy HIV-negative adults with no recently reported acute infections or vaccinations. Only Caucasian adults living in Nashville, Tennessee, USA were represented among the donors. Blood was obtained by leukapheresis, after which PBMCs were separated by Ficoll-Histopaque density gradient centrifugation and cryopreserved in liquid nitrogen vapor phase. Analytical flow cytometry was used to check the purity and quantity of every magnetically sorted T cell population. Each sorted fraction had its genomic DNA isolated and then quantified by UV absorbance on a Nanodrop 2000c.

This receptor was obtained from a man between 18 and 29 years old in good health. Some clones in this sample may be carry-over from other donors' samples. Recombination linked TRBV28 to TRBJ2-7; the best D guess is TRBD1, with 6 bases matching. The source material was naive CD8+ T cells from PBMCs. The intended sense of this specimen's cell subset or site label: CD45RA+CCR7+. CDR3 reads: CATGAPSFYEQYF. Here is the DNA: TGTGCCACAGGGGCACCCTCTTTCTACGAGCAGTACTTC.